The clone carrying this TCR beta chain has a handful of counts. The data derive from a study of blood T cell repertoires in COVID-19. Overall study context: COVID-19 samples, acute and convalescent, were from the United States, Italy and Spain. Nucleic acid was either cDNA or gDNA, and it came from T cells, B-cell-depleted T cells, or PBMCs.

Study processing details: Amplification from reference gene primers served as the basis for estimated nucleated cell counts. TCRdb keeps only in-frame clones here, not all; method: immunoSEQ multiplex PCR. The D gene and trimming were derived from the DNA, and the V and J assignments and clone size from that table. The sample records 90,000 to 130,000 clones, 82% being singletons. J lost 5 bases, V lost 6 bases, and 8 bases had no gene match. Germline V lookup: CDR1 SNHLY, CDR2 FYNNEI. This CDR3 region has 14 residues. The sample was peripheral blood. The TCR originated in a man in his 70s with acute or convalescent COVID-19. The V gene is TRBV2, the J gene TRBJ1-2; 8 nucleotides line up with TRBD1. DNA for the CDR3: TGTGCCAGCAGGGGGACAGGAGCGGTATATGGCTACACCTTC. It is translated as CASRGTGAVYGYTF.